This T cell receptor beta chain appears in the sequencing data of a study of blood T cell repertoires in COVID-19. Across the whole study: Whether acute or convalescent, the COVID-19 samples came from the United States, Italy and Spain.

Only in-frame clones appear in the TCRdb table, and some are missing; sequencing was by immunoSEQ multiplex PCR. The data show 200,000 to 250,000 clones, roughly 80% seen once. Germline CDR1 is SGHTA and CDR2 is FQGNSA. CDR3 length equals 13 residues. The chain couples TRBV7-2 to TRBJ1-1; no firm D call. The sample consisted of peripheral blood. The sequence derives from a woman aged 80 or older with COVID-19, enrolled during active disease. The CDR3 reads CASGAHMNTEAFF. The DNA for the CDR3 is TGTGCTTCGGGAGCACACATGAACACTGAAGCTTTCTTT. Full variable domain (missing parts from reference TRBV7-2 and TRBJ1-1): GAGVSQSPSNKVTEKGKDVELRCDPISGHTALYWYRQSLGQGLEFLIYFQGNSAPDKSGLPSDRFSAERTGGSVSTLTIQRTQQEDSAVYLCASGAHMNTEAFFGQGTRLTVV.